Listed below are T cell receptor beta chains from one sample, sequenced in a study of identical twins. TCRdb reprocessed the 5' RACE reads with MiXCR, giving one entry per CDR3 protein. Seen here are hundreds of thousands of distinct CDR3 sequences, 18% observed once, and the top ten hold about an eighth. These sequences were also reported in another study, on T cells expressing NK-cell markers.

Specimen: PBMCs. Receptors were obtained from a woman between 18 and 30 years old in good health. Both conserved end residues are part of each CDR3. D genes are given only for firm matches. Only some rows state a clone size, as once, few, many or a class for expanded clones.

j_gene	d_gene	abundance	v_gene	CDR3aa	CDR3nt
TRBJ1-4	NA	few	TRBV5-1	CASSFGGEGEKLFF	TGCGCCAGCAGCTTTGGGGGGGAAGGCGAAAAACTGTTTTTT
TRBJ2-1	NA	many	TRBV12-3/TRBV12-4	CASSRGDEQFF	TGTGCCAGCAGTCGGGGCGATGAGCAGTTCTTC
TRBJ2-3	NA	many	TRBV5-1	CASSLALGTDTQYF	TGTGCCAGCAGTTTGGCACTCGGGACAGATACGCAGTATTTT
TRBJ2-3	NA	NA	TRBV5-1	CASSLEARSDTQYF	TGCGCCAGCAGCTTGGAGGCTAGGTCGGATACGCAGTATTTT
TRBJ2-7	TRBD2	NA	TRBV7-6	CASSPGTSGNFYEQYF	TGTGCCAGCAGCCCCGGGACTAGCGGGAACTTCTACGAGCAGTACTTC
TRBJ2-1	TRBD2	NA	TRBV6-1	CASRREFESYNEQFF	TGTGCCAGCAGGCGGGAGTTTGAGTCCTACAATGAGCAGTTCTTC
TRBJ2-5	TRBD2	NA	TRBV7-7	CASSPNPAGVIETQYF	TGTGCTAGCAGCCCGAATCCAGCGGGGGTTATAGAGACCCAGTACTTC
TRBJ1-5	TRBD1	many	TRBV5-1	CASSLTGANNQPQHF	TGCGCCAGCAGTCTGACAGGGGCGAACAATCAGCCCCAGCATTTT
TRBJ2-1	TRBD2	many	TRBV20-1	CSARDWAGVRLEQFF	TGCAGTGCTAGAGATTGGGCGGGAGTTCGTCTTGAGCAGTTCTTC
TRBJ2-7	TRBD1	few	TRBV20-1	CSAGTGFYEQYF	TGCAGTGCCGGGACAGGATTTTACGAGCAGTACTTC
TRBJ2-5	NA	few	TRBV7-9	CASSLLEGPPGTQYF	TGTGCCAGCAGCTTACTGGAGGGCCCACCGGGGACCCAGTACTTC
TRBJ1-5	NA	NA	TRBV6-1	CASSVSDFGQPQHF	TGTGCCAGCAGTGTTTCCGATTTTGGTCAGCCCCAGCATTTT
TRBJ2-2	TRBD1	many	TRBV5-1	CASSPTGDPNTGELFF	TGCGCCAGCAGCCCGACAGGGGACCCGAACACCGGGGAGCTGTTTTTT
TRBJ1-1	NA	many	TRBV20-1	CSASLFGAFF	TGCAGTGCTAGTTTGTTCGGAGCTTTCTTT
TRBJ2-5	TRBD2	few	TRBV7-9	CASSHSPGGLNQETQYF	TGTGCCAGCAGCCATTCCCCGGGGGGGCTTAACCAAGAGACCCAGTACTTC
TRBJ1-2	NA	few	TRBV7-9	CASSLFREGYTF	TGTGCCAGCAGCCTCTTCAGGGAGGGCTACACCTTC
TRBJ2-2	NA	many	TRBV6-6	CASSSKNTGELFF	TGTGCCAGCAGCTCCAAAAACACCGGGGAGCTGTTTTTT
TRBJ2-7	NA	NA	TRBV29-1	CSVAVRTNSYEQYF	TGCAGCGTTGCGGTCCGGACTAACTCCTACGAGCAGTACTTC
TRBJ2-1	NA	few	TRBV2	CASSDERYAEQFF	TGTGCCAGCAGTGACGAGCGGTACGCGGAGCAGTTCTTC
TRBJ2-7	NA	NA	TRBV7-6	CASSLSGQYSYEQYF	TGTGCCAGCAGCTTGTCAGGGCAGTACTCCTACGAGCAGTACTTC
TRBJ2-3	TRBD1	few	TRBV3-1	CASSHGSGQGTDTQYF	TGTGCCAGCAGCCATGGGTCAGGACAGGGAACAGATACGCAGTATTTT
TRBJ2-3	NA	once	TRBV29-1	CSTPQPDTQYF	TGCAGCACTCCCCAGCCAGATACGCAGTATTTT
TRBJ2-1	TRBD2	NA	TRBV20-1	CSASKWTSGKYNEQFF	TGCAGTGCTAGTAAATGGACTAGCGGTAAATACAATGAGCAGTTCTTC